The source of this T cell receptor beta chain is a study of blood T cell repertoires in COVID-19. Study-wide context: Sources were T cells, B-cell-depleted T cells, or PBMCs; the material itself was cDNA or gDNA.

Germline V gene lookup returns CDR1 SGHNT and CDR2 YENEEA. The CDR3 has 14 residues. The germline V and J ends were trimmed by 1 base and 6 bases, with 13 bases remaining between them. Authors' processing steps: Estimation of nucleated cell counts relied on the amplification of reference gene primers. Profiling relied on immunoSEQ multiplex PCR, and the TCRdb table lists in-frame clones only, not all of them. V and J calls and clone size follow that table, whereas D and trimming were derived from the DNA. Among around 330,000 clones listed, around nine tenths were seen once. Recruitment covered about two dozen US areas and drew participants whose ages spanned about 18 to 100 years. Cohort 3 recovery required two negative PCRs, clearance, or symptom resolution.

The chain links TRBV11-3 to TRBJ2-7; D not certain. The source is a woman in her 40s who had recovered from COVID-19. The sequenced material came from PBMCs or T cells enriched from blood (not recorded which). The CDR3 protein is CASSLVGAASEQYF. DNA for the CDR3: TGTGCCAGCAGCTTAGTCGGCGCGGCCAGCGAGCAGTACTTC.